These 18 T cell receptor beta chains were sequenced from one sample in a study of OX40 agonist ivuxolimab in advanced cancers. Libraries came from the immunoSEQ multiplex PCR assay. The immuneACCESS repertoire file appears here via TCRdb, limited to in-frame rearrangements. These files lack a portion of the clones; in checked studies, under half of the deficit traces to unresolved V genes, and the cause of the others is not known. The sample yields 80,000 to 100,000 clones; approximately 94% were counted once. The ten largest clones take up about 2.6% of the sample. The sample was CD4+ or CD8+ T cells sorted from blood, taken in a trial of the OX40 agonist ivuxolimab. Receptor source: an adult with an advanced solid tumor such as melanoma, head and neck, liver or kidney cancer.

The chain has TRBV9 and TRBJ2-5; no firm D call. Per the germline V gene, CDR1 is SGDLS and CDR2 is YYNGEE. The CDR3 length is 15 residues. Trimming shortened V by 0 bases and J by 1 base, and 10 bases separated the two germline ends. Here the CDR3 reads CASSVVSSPQETQYF. The CDR3 DNA reads as TGTGCCAGCAGCGTAGTCTCGAGCCCCCAAGAGACCCAGTACTTC.

V and J are TRBV15 and TRBJ2-1; D remains ambiguous. The CDR3 extends over 15 amino acids. Germline assignment: CDR1 LNHNV and CDR2 YYDKDF (reference sequence). V gave up 0 bases and J gave up 6 bases, with 12 bases separating them. The CDR3 region is CATSRDRAVFNEQFF. As DNA, the CDR3 is TGTGCCACCAGCAGAGATAGGGCAGTTTTCAATGAGCAGTTCTTC.

V is TRBV28 and J is TRBJ1-2; D is unclear. The ends were cut back, 2 bases at V and 5 bases at J, with 15 bases in the middle. Per the germline V gene, CDR1 is MDHEN and CDR2 is SYDVKM. The CDR3 covers 15 residues. CDR3 bases: TGTGCCAGCAGTTTAAGCCAAACGGGCAGTTATGGCTACACCTTC. This translates into CASSLSQTGSYGYTF.

The rearrangement joins TRBV5-1 to TRBJ2-2; TRBD2 might be the D (5 bases). Trimming removed 0 bases at V and 0 bases at J, with 6 bases between. CDR3 size: 15 residues. The germline V gene has CDR1 SGHRS and CDR2 YFSETQ. The chain's CDR3 is CASSLAGSNTGELFF. The CDR3 DNA is TGCGCCAGCAGCTTGGCGGGGTCGAACACCGGGGAGCTGTTTTTT. The entire variable domain, with the rest obtained from reference TRBV5-1 and TRBJ2-2, is as follows: KAGVTQTPRYLIKTRGQQVTLSCSPISGHRSVSWYQQTPGQGLQFLFEYFSETQRNKGNFPGRFSGRQFSNSRSEMNVSTLELGDSALYLCASSLAGSNTGELFFGEGSRLTVL.

The chain links TRBV13 to TRBJ2-5; D remains ambiguous. The V gene lost 3 bases and the J gene lost 5 bases, with 10 bases spanning the gap. Germline values: CDR1 PRHDT, CDR2 FYEKMQ (reference sequence). The CDR3 spans 13 residues. The CDR3 protein is CASSFASEETQYF. The CDR3 DNA reads as TGTGCCAGCAGCTTCGCCAGCGAGGAGACCCAGTACTTC. Using reference TRBV13 and TRBJ2-5 for the parts outside the CDR3, the full variable domain is AAGVIQSPRHLIKEKRETATLKCYPIPRHDTVYWYQQGPGQDPQFLISFYEKMQSDKGSIPDRFSAQQFSDYHSELNMSSLELGDSALYFCASSFASEETQYFGPGTRLLVL.

The V gene is TRBV5-4, the J gene TRBJ2-2; D is uncertain. The CDR3 runs to 14 residues. V lost 0 bases to trimming and J lost 1 base, with 4 bases between them. Germline CDR1 SGHNT, CDR2 YYREEE (reference sequence). The CDR3 is CASSLGQNTGELFF. The CDR3 DNA reads as TGTGCCAGCAGCTTGGGGCAGAACACCGGGGAGCTGTTTTTT.

The rearrangement joins TRBV19 to TRBJ2-4, with 10 positions matching TRBD1. The CDR3 extends over 14 amino acids. The germline V gene has CDR1 LNHDA and CDR2 SQIVND (reference sequence). The trim removed 4 bases at V and 8 bases at J, leaving 5 bases unmatched. This CDR3 reads CASSTGQGGDIQYF. CDR3 bases: TGTGCCAGTAGTACTGGACAGGGGGGAGACATTCAGTACTTC.

The chain joins TRBV21-1 to TRBJ1-1; the tabulated D call, TRBD1, remains unverified against the DNA. TRBV21-1 is designated a pseudogene. This CDR3 spans 15 amino acids. The CDR3 bases are TGTGCCAGTTGGACAGGGGGCACCCTTAACACTGAAGCTTTCTTT. Its translation: CASWTGGTLNTEAFF.

The CDR3 is CASSLGGRQNTEAFF. In DNA, the CDR3 is TGCGCCAGCAGCTTGGGAGGACGCCAGAACACTGAAGCTTTCTTT. The gene calls are TRBV5-1 and TRBJ1-1; D is ambiguous. The V end was cut by 0 bases, the J end by 1 base, with 10 bases between. Germline values: CDR1 SGHRS, CDR2 YFSETQ. CDR3 size: 15 residues.

The chain links TRBV23-1 to TRBJ2-1; 7 bases line up with TRBD2. TRBV23-1 is sorted into the ORF group, with uncertain function. This CDR3 spans 18 amino acids. V gave up 5 bases and J gave up 1 base; unmatched junction bases: 14. CDR3: CASSVELARLGSYNEQFF. The CDR3 nucleotides are TGCGCCAGCAGTGTGGAACTAGCGAGACTCGGGTCCTACAATGAGCAGTTCTTC.

This clone was detected a few times. The chain couples TRBV2 to TRBJ1-1, with 7 bases matching TRBD1. Trimming cost V 4 bases and J 8 bases; bases outside gene matches: 7. Germline V lookup: CDR1 SNHLY, CDR2 FYNNEI. This CDR3 spans 13 amino acids. This CDR3 reads CASSAVTGREAFF. CDR3 nucleotides: TGTGCCAGCAGTGCCGTGACAGGGCGGGAAGCTTTCTTT.

The rearrangement links TRBV11-3 to TRBJ2-1; tentative D call: TRBD1 (6 bases). The CDR3 runs to 17 residues. Trimming took off 0 bases at V and 0 bases at J, with 12 bases between the two ends. CDR1 and CDR2 (germline): SGHNT, YENEEA. Here the CDR3 reads CASSLDDRFSSYNEQFF. For the CDR3, the DNA is TGTGCCAGCAGCTTAGATGACAGGTTTAGCTCCTACAATGAGCAGTTCTTC.

The rearrangement links TRBV13 to TRBJ2-2, with 8 bases matching TRBD2. Germline V CDR1 and CDR2: PRHDT, FYEKMQ (reference sequence). This CDR3 has 18 residues. V lost 5 bases, J lost 1 base, and 12 bases stayed unmatched. The CDR3 DNA reads as TGTGCCAGCAGCGACCAGACTAAGCGGGAGTGGAACACCGGGGAGCTGTTTTTT. The encoded protein is CASSDQTKREWNTGELFF. Full variable domain (remainder filled in from reference TRBV13 and TRBJ2-2): AAGVIQSPRHLIKEKRETATLKCYPIPRHDTVYWYQQGPGQDPQFLISFYEKMQSDKGSIPDRFSAQQFSDYHSELNMSSLELGDSALYFCASSDQTKREWNTGELFFGEGSRLTVL.

The chain links TRBV10-2 to TRBJ2-1, with 9 nucleotides matching TRBD2. This CDR3 spans 19 amino acids. V gave up 4 bases and J gave up 2 bases; unmatched junction bases: 15. The germline CDR1 and CDR2 sequences are WSHSY and SAAADI. CDR3 region: CASSALGTAGLAPYNEQFF. The CDR3, as DNA: TGCGCCAGCAGTGCGTTGGGGACAGCGGGACTAGCCCCCTACAATGAGCAGTTCTTC.

A remark on this clone: Other DNA sequences in this sample translate to the same CDR3. The chain employs TRBV6-5 and TRBJ2-2; D remains unclear. This CDR3 spans 13 amino acids. Trimming cost V 0 bases and J 5 bases, with 4 bases left between them. Germline CDR1 reads MNHEY; CDR2 reads SVGAGI. CDR3 DNA: TGTGCCAGCAGTTACTCTGGTACCGGGGAGCTGTTTTTT. Its translation: CASSYSGTGELFF.

This clone was recorded at least ten times. The chain carries TRBV2 and TRBJ1-1; D gene uncertain. The germline V gene encodes CDR1 SNHLY and CDR2 FYNNEI. This CDR3 region has 13 residues. V lost 7 bases and J 0 bases, leaving 9 bases between the germline ends. The CDR3: CASKESLNTEAFF. The CDR3 DNA reads TGTGCCAGCAAGGAATCCCTGAACACTGAAGCTTTCTTT.

The gene calls are TRBV6-5 and TRBJ1-2; possible D gene TRBD1, 5 bases. Per the germline V gene, CDR1 is MNHEY and CDR2 is SVGAGI. CDR3 length: 13 amino acids. The V and J ends lost 11 bases and 4 bases respectively, with 17 bases between them. CDR3 sequence (DNA): TGTGCCTCCACCCCAGGGCCAGGCTATGGCTACACCTTC. Encoded protein: CASTPGPGYGYTF.

This clone was observed a single time. The J gene is TRBJ1-2, the V gene TRBV9; no firm D call. The CDR3 spans 11 residues. The germline V gene encodes CDR1 SGDLS and CDR2 YYNGEE. V was clipped by 3 bases and J by 8 bases, with 8 bases between them. The CDR3 protein is CASSGEEGYTF. For the CDR3, the DNA is TGTGCCAGCAGCGGGGAGGAGGGCTACACCTTC.